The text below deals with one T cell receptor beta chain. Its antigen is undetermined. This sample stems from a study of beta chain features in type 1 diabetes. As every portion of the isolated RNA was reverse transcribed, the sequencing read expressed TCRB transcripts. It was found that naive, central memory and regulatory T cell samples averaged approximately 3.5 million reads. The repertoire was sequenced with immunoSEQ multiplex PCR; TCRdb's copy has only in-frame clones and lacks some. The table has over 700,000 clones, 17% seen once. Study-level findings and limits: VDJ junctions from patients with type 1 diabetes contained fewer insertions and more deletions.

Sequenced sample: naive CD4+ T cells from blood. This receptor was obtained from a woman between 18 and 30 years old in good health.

DNA of the CDR3: TGTGCCAGCAACGGGGGAGGGCCTGTTCCTACTATTGGCGAGCAGTACTTC. As protein: CASNGGGPVPTIGEQYF. This rearrangement joins TRBV27 to TRBJ2-7; TRBD2 matches 7 bases. The ends lost 7 bases at V and 6 bases at J; junction bases unmatched: 21. CDR3 length: 17 amino acids. Looked up from germline, CDR1 is MNHEY and CDR2 is SMNVEV (reference sequence).